A single sample is the source of the 28 T cell receptor beta chains below, sequenced in a study of blood T cell repertoires in COVID-19. Clones were read by immunoSEQ multiplex PCR, and TCRdb kept only the in-frame ones, dropping some. The sample has 60,000 to 75,000 clones; around 85% are singletons. The sample consisted of peripheral blood. The receptor set was obtained from a human donor in a cohort sampled during active COVID-19.

The chain recombines TRBV25-1 with TRBJ2-3; no reliable D call. Germline lookup yields CDR1 MGHDK and CDR2 SYGVNS. The CDR3 runs 14 residues. Deletions cut 2 bases from V and 0 bases from J, with 6 bases between. The CDR3 loop is CASSEEMSTDTQYF. The CDR3, as DNA: TGTGCCAGCAGTGAAGAGATGAGCACAGATACGCAGTATTTT.

The V gene is TRBV6-5, the J gene TRBJ2-6; the D is unclear. Trimming cost V 7 bases and J 0 bases, with 10 bases left between them. Per germline, CDR1 MNHEY and CDR2 SVGAGI. The CDR3 is 15 amino acids. In DNA form, the CDR3 reads TGTGCCAGCATGAGACTCTTCTCTGGGGCCAACGTCCTGACTTTC. This gives the protein CASMRLFSGANVLTF.

This sequence joins TRBV5-5 and TRBJ1-4; the D gene is possibly TRBD1 (6 bases). The CDR3 is 17 amino acids. V lost 1 base and J lost 0, with 13 bases in between. CDR1 SGHKS and CDR2 YYEKEE come from the germline V gene (reference sequence). The CDR3 DNA reads TGTGCCAGCAGCTTGAGGTGGGGGCCTGCAACTAATGAAAAACTGTTTTTT. Its protein is CASSLRWGPATNEKLFF.

This clone showed up just once. The chain carries TRBV6-5 and TRBJ1-6; 8 bases map to TRBD1. The CDR3 length is 15 residues. Per germline, CDR1 MNHEY and CDR2 SVGAGI. Germline trimming cut 5 bases from V and 10 bases from J; bases unmatched to any gene: 10. In nucleotides, the CDR3 is TGTGCCAGCAGTCCAACGGGACAGGATGGCTCACCCCTCCACTTT. This encodes CASSPTGQDGSPLHF.

This rearrangement joins TRBV6-5 to TRBJ2-7, with D possibly matching TRBD2 (6 bases). The CDR3 totals 14 residues. Trimming left V 6 bases short and J 4 bases short, with 16 bases between. Germline CDR1 is MNHEY and CDR2 is SVGAGI. CDR3 amino acids: CASRGSGDLYEQYF. DNA of the CDR3: TGTGCCAGCAGAGGTAGCGGAGACCTTTACGAGCAGTACTTC.

V usage is TRBV6-5 and J usage is TRBJ1-1; no clear D gene. This CDR3 region has 14 residues. Trimming shortened V by 6 bases and J by 0 bases, and 11 bases separated the two germline ends. Germline CDR1 MNHEY, CDR2 SVGAGI. CDR3 DNA: TGTGCCAGCAGGAGAGGGCGTTTGAACACTGAAGCTTTCTTT. Translation gives CASRRGRLNTEAFF.

The rearrangement uses TRBV10-1 and TRBJ1-1; 7 nucleotides align to TRBD1. CDR3 length: 17 residues. V was clipped by 6 bases and J by 1 base; unmatched bases: 14. Germline V CDR1 and CDR2: WNHNN, SYGVQD (reference sequence). DNA of the CDR3: TGCGCCAGCAGCCCCGCGGGAGGGACAGCCTGGAACACTGAAGCTTTCTTT. Its protein product is CASSPAGGTAWNTEAFF.

The chain carries TRBV5-5 and TRBJ2-7, with D possibly being TRBD2 (6 bases). Trimming shortened V by 5 bases and J by 5 bases, and 14 bases separated the two germline ends. The CDR3 sequence is 13 residues long. Germline CDR1 reads SGHKS; CDR2 reads YYEKEE (reference sequence). This CDR3 reads CASRTTSIHEQYF. The CDR3 DNA reads as TGTGCCAGCAGGACGACTAGTATCCACGAGCAGTACTTC. Drawing the rest from reference TRBV5-5 and TRBJ2-7, the complete variable domain is DAGVTQSPTHLIKTRGQQVTLRCSPISGHKSVSWYQQVLGQGPQFIFQYYEKEERGRGNFPDRFSARQFPNYSSELNVNALLLGDSALYLCASRTTSIHEQYFGPGTRLTVT.

Here the CDR3 reads CATGDSYEQYF. The DNA for the CDR3 is TGTGCCACCGGGGACAGTTACGAGCAGTACTTC. The chain joins TRBV24-1 to TRBJ2-7, with 7 nucleotides matching TRBD1. The CDR3 has 11 amino acids. Trimming cost V 9 bases and J 4 bases; bases outside gene matches: 2. Germline-derived CDR1 and CDR2 are KGHDR and SFDVKD.

The rearrangement links TRBV5-3 to TRBJ1-1; tentatively, D is TRBD1 (6 bases). TRBV5-3 is an open reading frame, and its role is uncertain. The V end lost 0 bases, the J end lost 3 bases, and 12 bases lay between the germline ends. The CDR3 consists of 15 residues. Here the CDR3 DNA reads TGTGCCAGAAGCTTGGGAGGGGGTCGGTACACTGAAGCTTTCTTT. Its protein product is CARSLGGGRYTEAFF.

This clone has just one count. The chain uses TRBV16 and TRBJ1-1; TRBD1 agrees at 7 bases. Germline CDR1 reads KGHSY; CDR2 reads FQNENV. This CDR3 has 14 amino acids. V lost 4 bases to trimming and J lost 3 bases; unmatched junction nucleotides: 5. The CDR3 sequence is CASSPIQGYTEAFF. The CDR3 DNA follows: TGTGCCAGCAGCCCTATACAGGGGTACACTGAAGCTTTCTTT.

The V and J genes are TRBV27 and TRBJ1-6; possibly TRBD1 for D (5 bases). V was clipped by 1 base and J by 6 bases, with 13 bases between them. Germline V lookup: CDR1 MNHEY, CDR2 SMNVEV (reference sequence). CDR3 size: 16 residues. CDR3 in amino acids: CASSLFYGGSNSPLHF. As DNA, the CDR3 is TGTGCCAGCAGTTTATTCTACGGGGGGTCTAATTCACCCCTCCACTTT.

This chain connects TRBV11-3 to TRBJ2-7; 7 bases agree with TRBD1. The CDR3 has 15 amino acids. V trimming: 5 bases; J trimming: 4 bases; junction bases outside the gene matches: 11. CDR1 is SGHNT, CDR2 YENEEA, per germline. The CDR3 region is CASSPEDRTTYEQYF. The CDR3, as DNA: TGTGCCAGCAGCCCAGAGGACAGGACGACTTACGAGCAGTACTTC.

V gene TRBV4-3 combines with J gene TRBJ1-1; D gene unclear. CDR3 size: 14 residues. Germline loops: CDR1 LGHNA, CDR2 YSLEER. V lost 0 bases and J lost 1, with 6 bases in between. The CDR3 region is CASSQEHENTEAFF. As DNA, the CDR3 is TGCGCCAGCAGCCAAGAACATGAGAACACTGAAGCTTTCTTT.

The chain links TRBV11-2 to TRBJ1-2; TRBD1 aligns across 7 bases. The CDR3 totals 14 residues. V was pared by 4 bases and J by 6 bases, with 8 bases of the junction left unmatched. Germline assignment: CDR1 SGHAT and CDR2 FQNNGV. The CDR3, as DNA: TGTGCCAGCAGCTCCTTTAACAGGGGCCATGGCTACACCTTC. It encodes CASSSFNRGHGYTF. The whole variable domain, remainder taken from reference TRBV11-2 and TRBJ1-2, is EAGVAQSPRYKIIEKRQSVAFWCNPISGHATLYWYQQILGQGPKLLIQFQNNGVVDDSQLPKDRFSAERLKGVDSTLKIQPAKLEDSAVYLCASSSFNRGHGYTFGSGTRLTVV.

This chain links TRBV3-1 (or the pseudogene TRBV3-2) with TRBJ1-1; D is uncertain. Trimming took 1 base from V and 10 from J, leaving 7 bases between them. CDR1 LGHDT and CDR2 YNNKEL come from the germline V gene (reference sequence). This CDR3 is built from 11 residues. The DNA of the CDR3 is TGTGCCAGCAGCCAAGGAGGGCGAGCTTTCTTT. Translation gives CASSQGGRAFF.

The chain employs TRBV4-3 and TRBJ2-5; possibly TRBD1 for D (6 bases). The CDR3 totals 15 residues. The V gene's germline CDR1 is LGHNA and CDR2 YSLEER. With 3 bases removed from V and 4 bases from J, the gap between germline ends came to 15 bases. CDR3 sequence: CASSQGPTRGETQYF. The CDR3, as DNA: TGCGCCAGCAGCCAGGGACCGACCAGGGGAGAGACCCAGTACTTC.

The rearrangement joins TRBV6-6 to TRBJ2-7; 8 bases line up with TRBD1. The CDR3 runs to 14 residues. Germline V lookup: CDR1 MNHNY, CDR2 SVGAGI (reference sequence). J lost 4 bases, V lost 6 bases, and 8 bases had no gene match. The CDR3 sequence: CASRRDRQTYEQYF. Here the CDR3 DNA reads TGTGCCAGCAGGAGGGACAGGCAAACTTACGAGCAGTACTTC.

With regard to this clone: Given a much more abundant clone one base away, this may be a read error. The DNA for the CDR3 is TGTGCCAGCAGCTTGGTACAGGGGGTCACCGGGGAGCTGTTTTTT. Its protein is CASSLVQGVTGELFF. The chain is built from TRBV5-5 and TRBJ2-2; the match to TRBD1 covers 8 bases. J lost 4 bases, V lost 0 bases, and 2 bases had no gene match. Germline V lookup: CDR1 SGHKS, CDR2 YYEKEE (reference sequence). The CDR3 has 15 amino acids.

The CDR3 DNA reads as TGTGCCACCAGCAGAGAAGGAGGGGATGGAAACACCATATATTTT. Translated: CATSREGGDGNTIYF. The chain combines TRBV15 with TRBJ1-3, with D maybe TRBD1 (5 bases). Looked up from germline, CDR1 is LNHNV and CDR2 is YYDKDF (reference sequence). CDR3 size: 15 residues. Trimming removed 0 bases from V and 3 bases from J, with 9 bases in between.

The chain employs TRBV18 and TRBJ1-1, with D maybe TRBD1 (5 bases). Germline assignment: CDR1 KGHSH and CDR2 LQKENI. Trimming removed 2 bases from V and 0 bases from J, with 7 bases in between. The CDR3 spans 14 residues. The CDR3 region has the DNA TGTGCCAGCTCACCAAAGACAGTGAACACTGAAGCTTTCTTT. It codes for CASSPKTVNTEAFF.

The J gene is TRBJ2-2, the V gene TRBV3-1 (or the pseudogene TRBV3-2), with TRBD2 identical over 13 bases. CDR1 and CDR2 (germline): LGHDT, YNNKEL (reference sequence). The CDR3 is made up of 17 amino acids. V lost 6 bases to trimming and J lost 5 bases; unmatched junction nucleotides: 9. CDR3 coding DNA: TGTGCCAGCAGACAGACGGGGACTAGCGGGGTAACCGGGGAGCTGTTTTTT. Translated: CASRQTGTSGVTGELFF.

This clone has only a few counts. The chain has TRBV25-1 and TRBJ1-1; D call uncertain. The CDR3 spans 15 residues. Trimming removed 3 bases at V and 1 base at J, with 12 bases between. Germline CDR1 is MGHDK and CDR2 is SYGVNS. The CDR3 nucleotides read TGTGCCAGCAGTGATTTCTCGGGGAGGAACACTGAAGCTTTCTTT. The encoded protein is CASSDFSGRNTEAFF.

The chain employs TRBV9 and TRBJ1-1; D is possibly TRBD1 (5 bases). The CDR3 loop spans 15 amino acids. CDR1 is SGDLS and CDR2 is YYNGEE in the germline V gene. Trimming shortened V by 1 base and J by 0 bases, and 10 bases separated the two germline ends. CDR3 sequence: CASSVTGTLNTEAFF. DNA for the CDR3: TGTGCCAGCAGCGTAACAGGTACCTTGAACACTGAAGCTTTCTTT.

The chain uses TRBV24-1 and TRBJ1-3, with TRBD1 matching over 9 bases. The CDR3 spans 18 residues. Trimming removed 5 bases from V and 4 bases from J; junction bases left unmatched: 14. Germline-derived CDR1 and CDR2 are KGHDR and SFDVKD. The CDR3 loop reads CATSGVPWDRAPGNTIYF. In DNA form, the CDR3 reads TGTGCCACCAGTGGCGTCCCATGGGACAGGGCACCCGGAAACACCATATATTTT.

This rearrangement joins TRBV7-2 to TRBJ2-5, with 7 bases that match TRBD2. V lost 3 bases to trimming and J lost 5 bases; unmatched junction nucleotides: 3. The V gene's germline CDR1 is SGHTA and CDR2 FQGNSA. The CDR3 is made up of 13 amino acids. The CDR3 nucleotides are TGTGCCAGCAGCTTCGGACTAGTTGAGACCCAGTACTTC. Translating it yields CASSFGLVETQYF. Supplemented by reference TRBV7-2 and TRBJ2-5, the full variable domain reads GAGVSQSPSNKVTEKGKDVELRCDPISGHTALYWYRQSLGQGLEFLIYFQGNSAPDKSGLPSDRFSAERTGGSVSTLTIQRTQQEDSAVYLCASSFGLVETQYFGPGTRLLVL.

The genes are TRBV7-6 and TRBJ2-3; the D gene is possibly TRBD2 (6 bases). This CDR3 is 16 amino acids long. CDR1 is SGHVS and CDR2 is FNYEAQ in the germline V gene. V dropped 3 bases and J dropped 3 bases, with 16 bases sitting between them. The CDR3 DNA follows: TGTGCCAGCAGCTTCCCTGGGAGACGGGGGACAGATACGCAGTATTTT. Amino acid sequence: CASSFPGRRGTDTQYF. The full variable domain, its missing parts supplied by reference TRBV7-6 and TRBJ2-3, is GAGVSQSPRYKVTKRGQDVALRCDPISGHVSLYWYRQALGQGPEFLTYFNYEAQQDKSGLPNDRFSAERPEGSISTLTIQRTEQRDSAMYRCASSFPGRRGTDTQYFGPGTRLTVL.

The gene calls are TRBV27 and TRBJ1-6, with D hard to call. V dropped 7 bases and J dropped 10 bases, with 17 bases sitting between them. The CDR3 extends over 14 amino acids. CDR1 and CDR2 from the germline V gene are MNHEY and SMNVEV (reference sequence). CDR3 in amino acids: CASTLRGSNSPLHF. As DNA, the CDR3 is TGTGCCAGCACCCTCCGGGGATCTAACTCACCCCTCCACTTT.